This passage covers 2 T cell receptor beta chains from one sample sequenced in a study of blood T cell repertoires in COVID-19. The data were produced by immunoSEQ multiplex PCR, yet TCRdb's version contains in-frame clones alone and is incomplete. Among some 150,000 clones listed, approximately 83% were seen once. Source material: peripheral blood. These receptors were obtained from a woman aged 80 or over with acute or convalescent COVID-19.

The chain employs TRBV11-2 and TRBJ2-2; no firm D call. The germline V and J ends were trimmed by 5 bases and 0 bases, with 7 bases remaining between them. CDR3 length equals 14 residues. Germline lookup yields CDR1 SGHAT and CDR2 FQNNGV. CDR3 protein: CASSPTTNTGELFF. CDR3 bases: TGTGCCAGCAGCCCCACTACGAACACCGGGGAGCTGTTTTTT.

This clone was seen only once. CDR3 in amino acids: CASSLGQGRYEQYF. The DNA of the CDR3 is TGTGCCAGCAGCCTAGGACAGGGTAGGTACGAGCAGTACTTC. The chain couples TRBV9 to TRBJ2-7; 8 bases are shared with TRBD1. The CDR3 has 14 amino acids. Germline trimming cut 4 bases from V and 4 bases from J; bases unmatched to any gene: 7. Per germline, CDR1 SGDLS and CDR2 YYNGEE.